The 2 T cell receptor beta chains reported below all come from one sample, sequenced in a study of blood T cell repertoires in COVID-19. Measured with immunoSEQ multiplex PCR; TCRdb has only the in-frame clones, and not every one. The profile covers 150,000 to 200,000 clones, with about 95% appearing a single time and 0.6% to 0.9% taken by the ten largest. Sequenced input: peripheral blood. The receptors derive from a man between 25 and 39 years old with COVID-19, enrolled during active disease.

The CDR3 loop is CASSQTGGSEAFF. For the CDR3, the DNA is TGCGCCAGCAGCCAGACAGGGGGATCTGAAGCTTTCTTT. V gene TRBV4-1 combines with J gene TRBJ1-1; 9 nucleotides line up with TRBD1. V shed 3 bases and J 6 bases; nucleotides not matched to a gene: 2. The CDR3 runs 13 residues. Per the germline V gene, CDR1 is MGHRA and CDR2 is YSYEKL.

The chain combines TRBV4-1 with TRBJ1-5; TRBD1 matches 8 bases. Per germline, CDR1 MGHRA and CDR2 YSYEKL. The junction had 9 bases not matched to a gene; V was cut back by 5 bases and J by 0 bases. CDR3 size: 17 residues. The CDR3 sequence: CASSSGTGTYSNQPQHF. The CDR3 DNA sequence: TGCGCCAGCAGCTCCGGGACAGGCACATATAGCAATCAGCCCCAGCATTTT.